These 2 T cell receptor beta chains originate from one sample sequenced in a study of T-cell reconstitution after alpha-beta-depleted transplantation in children. Unique molecular identifiers tagged the TCRbeta library. Each CDR3 protein is one row after TCRdb ran MiXCR on the PCR reads. The repertoire consists of more than 450,000 distinct CDR3 sequences, with around 19% occurring once and the leading ten covering less than 4%. The sample here was PBMCs from the stem cell graft donor, taken from the stem cell graft. The receptors stem from a human donor who donated a stem cell graft to a child with acute lymphoblastic leukemia.

The chain is built from TRBV6-4 and TRBJ1-2, with 10 positions matching TRBD1. Germline values: CDR1 MRHNA, CDR2 SNTAGT. This CDR3 has 17 amino acids. Trimming removed 6 bases from V and 4 bases from J; junction bases left unmatched: 14. The CDR3 DNA sequence: TGTGCCAGCAGCAGAATACCGGGACAGGGGCTATCCTATGGCTACACCTTC. This encodes CASSRIPGQGLSYGYTF.

The V and J genes are TRBV20-1 and TRBJ2-6; maybe TRBD2 (5 bases). Between the trimmed V and J ends, which lost 5 bases and 0 bases, there was a span of 8 bases. Germline V gives CDR1 DFQATT, CDR2 SNEGSKA (reference sequence). The CDR3 totals 14 residues. The DNA for the CDR3 is TGCAGTGCTTACCGGGGCTCTGGGGCCAACGTCCTGACTTTC. Translation: CSAYRGSGANVLTF.